What follows is one T cell receptor (beta chain) and its context. V shed 4 bases and J shed 2 bases, with 18 bases lying between them. CDR1 ENHRY and CDR2 SYGVKD come from the germline V gene. CDR3 length: 16 residues. These data are taken from a study of blood T cell repertoires in COVID-19. Profiling relied on immunoSEQ multiplex PCR, and the TCRdb table lists in-frame clones only, not all of them. This table holds roughly 130,000 clones, approximately 90% found once. The specimen was peripheral blood. The origin of this receptor is a man aged 35-49 years with acute or convalescent COVID-19. This chain joins TRBV10-3 and TRBJ2-7, with D perhaps TRBD2 (6 bases). CDR3 protein: CAISAAGTADTYEQYF. The DNA of the CDR3 is TGTGCCATCAGTGCGGCGGGGACGGCCGACACCTACGAGCAGTACTTC.